These 4 T cell receptor beta chains came from one sample sequenced in a study of blood T cell repertoires in COVID-19. Profiled with immunoSEQ multiplex PCR; TCRdb holds only in-frame clones, not every one. The sample contains some 200,000 clones, just over 85% of which appear only once. Material for sequencing was peripheral blood. The receptors shown here come from a man aged 80 or over with acute or convalescent COVID-19.

The chain has TRBV7-9 and TRBJ2-1, with TRBD2 matching 12 bases. The V gene's germline CDR1 is SEHNR and CDR2 FQNEAQ (reference sequence). The CDR3 sequence is 15 residues long. V shed 8 bases, J shed 6 bases, and the junction held 8 bases outside the gene matches. DNA for the CDR3: TGTGCCAGCTCTGGACCTAGCGGGAGGGCCAATGAGCAGTTCTTC. It yields the protein CASSGPSGRANEQFF. Combining the CDR3 with reference TRBV7-9 and TRBJ2-1 gives the whole variable domain DTGVSQNPRHKITKRGQNVTFRCDPISEHNRLYWYRQTLGQGPEFLTYFQNEAQLEKSRLLSDRFSAERPKGSFSTLEIQRTEQGDSAMYLCASSGPSGRANEQFFGPGTRLTVL.

This clone appeared once. The chain combines TRBV18 with TRBJ2-6, with D maybe TRBD2 (5 bases). CDR1 is KGHSH and CDR2 is LQKENI in the germline V gene. This CDR3 has 15 amino acids. Trimming took 2 bases from V and 4 from J, leaving 9 bases between them. The CDR3 reads CASSPSEAGANVLTF. The CDR3 coding sequence is TGTGCCAGCTCACCATCGGAGGCAGGGGCCAACGTCCTGACTTTC.

This sequence joins TRBV4-2 and TRBJ2-3; a weak D match, TRBD2 (6 bases). V lost 4 bases and J lost 3, with 14 bases in between. This CDR3 has 15 amino acids. Germline V CDR1 and CDR2: LGHNA, YNFKEQ. The CDR3 DNA sequence: TGTGCCAGCAGCCCGTATCTGGGGGGAACAGATACGCAGTATTTT. Protein product: CASSPYLGGTDTQYF.

The chain combines TRBV11-2 with TRBJ2-2; 10 nucleotides align to TRBD1. The CDR3 runs to 14 residues. CDR1 is SGHAT and CDR2 is FQNNGV in the germline V gene. The trim removed 5 bases at V and 6 bases at J, leaving 3 bases unmatched. The CDR3 is CASSAGTGAGELFF. In DNA form, the CDR3 reads TGTGCCAGCAGCGCCGGGACAGGGGCCGGGGAGCTGTTTTTT.